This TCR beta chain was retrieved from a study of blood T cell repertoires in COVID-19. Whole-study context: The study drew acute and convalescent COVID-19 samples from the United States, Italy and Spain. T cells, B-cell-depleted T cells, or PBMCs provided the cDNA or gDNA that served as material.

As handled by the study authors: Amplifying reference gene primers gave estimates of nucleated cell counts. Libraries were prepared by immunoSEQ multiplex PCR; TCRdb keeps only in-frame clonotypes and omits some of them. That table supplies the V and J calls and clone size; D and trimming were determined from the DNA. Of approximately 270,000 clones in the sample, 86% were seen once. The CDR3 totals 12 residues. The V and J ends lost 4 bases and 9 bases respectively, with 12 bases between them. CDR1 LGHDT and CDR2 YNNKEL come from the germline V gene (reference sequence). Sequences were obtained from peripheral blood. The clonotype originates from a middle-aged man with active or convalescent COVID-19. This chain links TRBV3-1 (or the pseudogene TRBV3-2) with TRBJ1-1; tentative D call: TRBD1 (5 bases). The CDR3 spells CASSPPQGKAFF. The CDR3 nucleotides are TGTGCCAGCAGCCCACCCCAGGGAAAAGCTTTCTTT.